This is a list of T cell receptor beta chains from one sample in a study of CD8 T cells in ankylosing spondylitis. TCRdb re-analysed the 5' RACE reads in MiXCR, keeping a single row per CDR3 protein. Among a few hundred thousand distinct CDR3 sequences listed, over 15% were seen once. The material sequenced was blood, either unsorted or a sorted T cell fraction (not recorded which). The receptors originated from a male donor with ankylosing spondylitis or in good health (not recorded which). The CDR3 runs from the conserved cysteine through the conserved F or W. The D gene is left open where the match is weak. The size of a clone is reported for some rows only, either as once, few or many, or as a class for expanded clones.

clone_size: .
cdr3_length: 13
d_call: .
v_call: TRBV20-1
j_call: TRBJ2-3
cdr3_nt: TGCAGTGCCAGGCCTCATGACATCGTTACGCAGTATTTT
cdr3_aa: CSARPHDIVTQYF

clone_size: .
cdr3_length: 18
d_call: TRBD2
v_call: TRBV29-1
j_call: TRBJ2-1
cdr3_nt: TGCAGCGTTTCTGGACTAGCGGGAGGGCCGGGGGAGATCAATGAGCAGTTCTTC
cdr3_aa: CSVSGLAGGPGEINEQFF

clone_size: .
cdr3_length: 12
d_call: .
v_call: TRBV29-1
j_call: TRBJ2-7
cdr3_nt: TGCAGCGTTCGGGGCAGTCCCTACGAGCAGTACTTC
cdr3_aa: CSVRGSPYEQYF

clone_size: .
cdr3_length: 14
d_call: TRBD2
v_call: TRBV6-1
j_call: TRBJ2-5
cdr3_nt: TGTGCCAGCTCCCGGGACTATACTCAAGAGACCCAGTACTTC
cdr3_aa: CASSRDYTQETQYF

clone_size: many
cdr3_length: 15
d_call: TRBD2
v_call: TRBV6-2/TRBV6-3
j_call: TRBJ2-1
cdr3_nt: TGTGCCAGCAGGAAACTAGCGGGAGGCCTCAATGAGCAGTTCTTC
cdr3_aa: CASRKLAGGLNEQFF

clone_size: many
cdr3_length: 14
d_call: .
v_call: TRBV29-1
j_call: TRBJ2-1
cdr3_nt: TGCAGCGCCCGCAGTTCGGGCTCCTACAATGAGCAGTTCTTC
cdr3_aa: CSARSSGSYNEQFF

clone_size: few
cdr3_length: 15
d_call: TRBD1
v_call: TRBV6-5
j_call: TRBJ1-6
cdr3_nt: TGTGCCAGCAGTTACGGGACAGGGTCGGATTCACCCCTCCACTTT
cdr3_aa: CASSYGTGSDSPLHF

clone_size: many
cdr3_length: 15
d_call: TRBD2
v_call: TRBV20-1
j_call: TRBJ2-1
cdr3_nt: TGCAGTGCTACCGACCTCGGGGGAGGGCCCTGGGAGCAGTTCTTC
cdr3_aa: CSATDLGGGPWEQFF

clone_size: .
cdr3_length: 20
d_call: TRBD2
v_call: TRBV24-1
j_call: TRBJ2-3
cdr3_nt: TGTGCCACCAGTGATTTGGACAGTGCCGGACGGCGGGAGGGGATAGATACGCAGTATTTT
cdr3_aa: CATSDLDSAGRREGIDTQYF

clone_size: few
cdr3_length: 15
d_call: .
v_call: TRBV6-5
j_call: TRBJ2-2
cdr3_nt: TGTGCCAGCAGTTATGGGACCACCTACACCGGGGAGCTGTTTTTT
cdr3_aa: CASSYGTTYTGELFF

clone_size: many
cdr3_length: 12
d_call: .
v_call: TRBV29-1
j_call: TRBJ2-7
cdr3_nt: TGCAGCGTTGGGACGGACTCCTACGAGCAGTACTTC
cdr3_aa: CSVGTDSYEQYF

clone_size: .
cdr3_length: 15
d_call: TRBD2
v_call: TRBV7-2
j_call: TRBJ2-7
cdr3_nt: TGTGCCAGCAGCCCAGATAGCGGGACAACCTACGAGCAGTACTTC
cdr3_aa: CASSPDSGTTYEQYF

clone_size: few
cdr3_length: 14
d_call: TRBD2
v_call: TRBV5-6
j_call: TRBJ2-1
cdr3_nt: TGTGCCAGCAGCGGGACTAGCCGATACAATGAGCAGTTCTTC
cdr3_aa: CASSGTSRYNEQFF

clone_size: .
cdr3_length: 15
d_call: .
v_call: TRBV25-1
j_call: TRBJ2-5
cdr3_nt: TGTGCCAGCAGTGCCGTTGGCCAGGGTCAAGAGACCCAGTACTTC
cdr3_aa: CASSAVGQGQETQYF

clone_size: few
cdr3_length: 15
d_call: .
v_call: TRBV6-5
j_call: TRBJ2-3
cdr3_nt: TGTGCCAGCAGTTACGGATCGGGGCGCACAGATACGCAGTATTTT
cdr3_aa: CASSYGSGRTDTQYF

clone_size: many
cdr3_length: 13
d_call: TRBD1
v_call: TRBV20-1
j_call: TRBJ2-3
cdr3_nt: TGCAGTGCTTACAGGGGTCTCACAGATACGCAGTATTTT
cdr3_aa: CSAYRGLTDTQYF

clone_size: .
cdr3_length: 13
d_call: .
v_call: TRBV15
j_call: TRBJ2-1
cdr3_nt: TGTGCCACCAGCAGAGATTTTCAAAATGAGCAGTTCTTC
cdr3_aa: CATSRDFQNEQFF

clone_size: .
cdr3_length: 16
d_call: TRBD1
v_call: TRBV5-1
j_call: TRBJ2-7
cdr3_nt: TGCGCCAGCAGCTTGGCTATGACAGGGAGCGGCTACGAGCAGTACTTC
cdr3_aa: CASSLAMTGSGYEQYF

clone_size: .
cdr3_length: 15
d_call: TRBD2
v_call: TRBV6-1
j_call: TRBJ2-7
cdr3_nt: TGTGCCAGCACGACAAGACTAGCGGGAGGGTACGAGCAGTACTTC
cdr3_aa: CASTTRLAGGYEQYF

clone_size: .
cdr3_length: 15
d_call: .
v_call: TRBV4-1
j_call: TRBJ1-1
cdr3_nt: TGCGCCAGCAGCCAAGAGAGGGAGGGGAACACTGAAGCTTTCTTT
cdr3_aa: CASSQEREGNTEAFF

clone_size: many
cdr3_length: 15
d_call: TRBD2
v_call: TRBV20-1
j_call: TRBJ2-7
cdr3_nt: TGCAGTGCTAGACAGGACACGGGAGGGGGATACGAGCAGTACTTC
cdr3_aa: CSARQDTGGGYEQYF

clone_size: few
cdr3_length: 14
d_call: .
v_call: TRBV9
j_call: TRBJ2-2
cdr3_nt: TGTGCCAGCTCAACCTCGGGGATGACCGGGGAGCTGTTTTTT
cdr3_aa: CASSTSGMTGELFF

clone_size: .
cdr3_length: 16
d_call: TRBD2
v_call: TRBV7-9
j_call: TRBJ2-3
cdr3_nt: TGTGCCAGCAGCTTAGGTCCTAGCGGTAACACAGATACGCAGTATTTT
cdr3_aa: CASSLGPSGNTDTQYF

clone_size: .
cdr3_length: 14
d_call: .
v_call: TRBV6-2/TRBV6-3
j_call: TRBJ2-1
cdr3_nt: TGTGCCAGCAGTTACTCGGCTGCCTACAATGAGCAGTTCTTC
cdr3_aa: CASSYSAAYNEQFF

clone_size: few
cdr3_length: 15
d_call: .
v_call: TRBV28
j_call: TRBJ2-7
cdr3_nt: TGTGCCAGCAGTCCTAAACAGGGTATTATCCACGAGCAGTACTTC
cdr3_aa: CASSPKQGIIHEQYF